A selection of T cell receptor beta chains follows, all from one sample in a study of blood T cell repertoires in COVID-19. TCRdb keeps only in-frame clones here, not all; method: immunoSEQ multiplex PCR. In the table there are roughly 300,000 clones, around 83% of which are singletons. Sequencing used peripheral blood. Receptors originate from a woman in her forties or fifties with acute or convalescent COVID-19. Both conserved end residues are part of each CDR3. D genes are given only for firm matches. Clone size appears in some rows only: once, few, many, or a class for an expanded clone.

v_gene	d_gene	len	abundance	j_gene	CDR3aa	CDR3nt
TRBV24-1	-	15	-	TRBJ2-6	CATSGGHSGANVLTF	TGTGCCACCAGTGGCGGCCACTCTGGGGCCAACGTCCTGACTTTC
TRBV30	TRBD1	15	-	TRBJ1-2	CAWSVRQGGLYGYTF	TGTGCCTGGAGTGTAAGACAGGGGGGACTCTATGGCTACACCTTC
TRBV7-6	-	15	-	TRBJ1-1	CASSPIGRENTEAFF	TGTGCCAGCAGTCCTATCGGACGGGAGAACACTGAAGCTTTCTTT
TRBV4-1	-	14	-	TRBJ1-4	CASSQDLNAGRLFF	TGCGCCAGCAGCCAAGATCTTAATGCGGGTCGACTGTTTTTT
TRBV19	-	11	-	TRBJ2-2	CASTLTGELFF	TGTGCCAGTACCCTCACCGGGGAGCTGTTTTTT
TRBV4-1	-	15	-	TRBJ1-1	CASSQAPRQNTEAFF	TGCGCCAGCAGCCAAGCGCCGAGACAGAACACTGAAGCTTTCTTT
TRBV2	TRBD1	14	-	TRBJ1-1	CASSRQGMNTEAFF	TGTGCCAGCAGCCGACAGGGAATGAACACTGAAGCTTTCTTT
TRBV2	-	14	-	TRBJ2-1	CASSGPGAYNEQFF	TGTGCCAGCAGTGGGCCAGGTGCCTACAATGAGCAGTTCTTC
TRBV18	TRBD1	14	-	TRBJ2-7	CASSPGTGLNEQYF	TGTGCCAGCTCACCAGGGACAGGGCTCAACGAGCAGTACTTC
TRBV2	-	13	-	TRBJ1-5	CASSEERDQPQHF	TGTGCCAGCAGTGAAGAGCGTGATCAGCCCCAGCATTTT
TRBV27	-	13	once	TRBJ1-1	CASSIYRDTEAFF	TGTGCCAGCAGCATCTACAGGGATACTGAAGCTTTCTTT
TRBV5-1	TRBD2	14	many	TRBJ2-7	CASSLEGRAYEQYF	TGCGCCAGCAGCTTGGAAGGGAGGGCCTACGAGCAGTACTTC
TRBV10-3	-	14	-	TRBJ1-2	CAISEPSGIYGYTF	TGTGCCATCAGTGAGCCCTCGGGGATCTATGGCTACACCTTC
TRBV5-8	-	16	-	TRBJ2-5	CASSGGTVTQQETQYF	TGTGCCAGCAGCGGGGGGACCGTGACCCAACAAGAGACCCAGTACTTC
TRBV7-6	-	15	few	TRBJ2-7	CASSLEGQGSYEQYF	TGTGCCAGCAGCTTAGAGGGGCAAGGCTCCTACGAGCAGTACTTC
TRBV11-2	-	12	-	TRBJ2-4	CASSLESQVQYF	TGTGCCAGCAGCTTAGAAAGCCAGGTTCAGTACTTC
TRBV2	-	16	-	TRBJ2-5	CASSRVRTAEQETQYF	TGTGCCAGCAGTCGGGTTAGGACAGCCGAACAAGAGACCCAGTACTTC
TRBV7-2	-	12	-	TRBJ1-2	CASSLDSYGYTF	TGTGCCAGCAGCTTAGACAGCTATGGCTACACCTTC
TRBV5-1	TRBD1	15	-	TRBJ1-4	CASSRGTGDLEKLFF	TGCGCCAGCAGCCGGGGGACAGGAGATCTTGAAAAACTGTTTTTT
TRBV2	-	15	-	TRBJ1-2	CASSEIPAELYGYTF	TGTGCCAGCAGTGAAATCCCGGCGGAGTTATATGGCTACACCTTC
TRBV27	TRBD1	13	-	TRBJ1-2	CASSPQGVSGYTF	TGTGCCAGCAGTCCTCAGGGGGTTAGTGGCTACACCTTC
TRBV12-3/TRBV12-4	TRBD1	13	-	TRBJ2-3	CASSSPGQTTQYF	TGTGCCAGCAGTTCCCCGGGACAGACTACGCAGTATTTT
TRBV14	TRBD2	17	-	TRBJ2-3	CASSQVTGRANTDTQYF	TGTGCCAGCAGCCAAGTCACCGGGAGGGCCAACACAGATACGCAGTATTTT
TRBV5-1	TRBD1	16	-	TRBJ2-2	CASSLDRGRSTGELFF	TGCGCCAGCAGCTTAGACAGGGGACGTAGCACCGGGGAGCTGTTTTTT
TRBV7-7	TRBD2	14	-	TRBJ2-1	CASSSGTSGNEQFF	TGTGCCAGCAGCTCCGGGACTAGCGGGAATGAGCAGTTCTTC
TRBV10-3	TRBD2	15	few	TRBJ2-1	CAISDRPGTGGEQFF	TGTGCCATCAGTGACCGCCCAGGGACGGGGGGTGAGCAGTTCTTC
TRBV28	-	16	-	TRBJ1-3	CASSPTGGRAGNTIYF	TGTGCCAGCAGTCCAACGGGAGGTCGGGCTGGAAACACCATATATTTT
TRBV11-2	-	15	-	TRBJ2-6	CASSELYSGANVLTF	TGTGCCAGCAGCGAACTCTACTCTGGGGCCAACGTCCTGACTTTC
TRBV19	-	10	few	TRBJ1-5	CASSRETQHF	TGTGCCAGTAGTAGGGAGACCCAGCATTTT
TRBV5-1	-	13	once	TRBJ2-1	CASSVDSLDEQFF	TGCGCCAGCAGCGTAGATAGCTTGGATGAGCAGTTCTTC
TRBV27	-	15	-	TRBJ1-2	CASSLTSGLNYGYTF	TGTGCCAGCAGTCTGACCTCGGGACTTAACTATGGCTACACCTTC
TRBV7-2	-	14	few	TRBJ2-7	CASSLDRESYEQYF	TGTGCCAGCAGCTTAGATCGGGAATCCTACGAGCAGTACTTC
TRBV10-3	-	14	once	TRBJ1-1	CAISERPGDTEAFF	TGTGCCATCAGTGAGAGGCCAGGGGACACTGAAGCTTTCTTT
TRBV11-2	TRBD1	15	-	TRBJ1-6	CASSETRQGGSPLHF	TGTGCCAGCAGCGAAACTCGACAGGGAGGCTCACCCCTCCACTTT
TRBV10-3	TRBD2	18	-	TRBJ2-2	CAIRGTSGRDSNTGELFF	TGTGCCATCAGGGGGACTAGCGGGAGGGATTCGAACACCGGGGAGCTGTTTTTT
TRBV18	TRBD1	16	-	TRBJ2-7	CASSRTGTETSYEQYF	TGTGCCAGCTCACGCACCGGGACAGAGACTTCCTACGAGCAGTACTTC
TRBV30	-	13	once	TRBJ1-1	CAWSSTRLRGAFF	TGTGCCTGGAGCTCCACACGGCTACGGGGAGCTTTCTTT
TRBV5-4	TRBD1	13	-	TRBJ1-1	CASTPGQGAEAFF	TGTGCCAGCACCCCCGGACAGGGGGCGGAAGCTTTCTTT
TRBV15	-	12	once	TRBJ1-1	CATGTWSTEAFF	TGTGCCACCGGGACATGGAGCACTGAAGCTTTCTTT
TRBV25-1	-	16	-	TRBJ1-3	CASSETGAGPGNTIYF	TGTGCCAGCAGTGAAACAGGTGCAGGGCCGGGAAACACCATATATTTT
TRBV28	-	14	-	TRBJ1-1	CASRLLQANTEAFF	TGTGCCAGCAGGTTGCTACAGGCGAACACTGAAGCTTTCTTT
TRBV30	-	14	once	TRBJ1-2	CAWNREKANYGYTF	TGTGCCTGGAACAGGGAGAAAGCTAACTATGGCTACACCTTC
TRBV5-4	-	13	-	TRBJ1-2	CATTDTAHYGYTF	TGTGCCACCACGGACACTGCGCACTATGGCTACACCTTC
TRBV23-1	TRBD1	17	-	TRBJ2-3	CASSQDEMGQGADTQYF	TGCGCCAGCAGTCAAGATGAGATGGGACAGGGGGCAGATACGCAGTATTTT
TRBV6-5	-	15	-	TRBJ1-6	CASSYSGTYNSPLHF	TGTGCCAGCAGTTACTCCGGGACCTATAATTCACCCCTCCACTTT
TRBV7-3	-	15	-	TRBJ1-4	CASSTPGHTNEKLFF	TGTGCCAGCAGCACCCCTGGCCACACTAATGAAAAACTGTTTTTT
TRBV29-1	-	13	-	TRBJ2-5	CSVALTSRETQYF	TGCAGCGTTGCCCTTACTAGCAGGGAGACCCAGTACTTC